This TCR beta chain was identified in a study of cytomegalovirus exposure and HLA in healthy donors. As for the study in general: Researchers previously reported finding 90 million to 130 million unique TCR beta sequences from 170 million or so T cells. The study's findings and limits: Most TCR sequences proved rare, with some public TCRs found in many donors. Most subjects' HLA-A and HLA-B alleles were reportedly predicted from TCR beta sequences. The authors later found most CMV-associated TCR beta chains appeared HLA-restricted.

This CDR3 comprises 14 residues. CDR1 SGHDT and CDR2 YYEEEE come from the germline V gene. The germline V and J ends were trimmed by 0 bases and 2 bases, with 8 bases remaining between them. Use of 60 Vbeta and 13 Jbeta primers characterized the PCR. TCRdb's copy holds only in-frame clones and misses some; the assay was immunoSEQ multiplex PCR. The sample lists 200,000 to 250,000 clones, almost 80% occurring once. To note about this clone: The antigen remains undetermined.

The sequencing sample was made of PBMCs. The V gene is TRBV5-6, the J gene TRBJ1-2; TRBD1 is a possible D gene (5 bases). This receptor was taken from a male donor in good health and CMV-seronegative. CDR3 residues: CASSLDRRNYGYTF. The CDR3 coding sequence is TGTGCCAGCAGCTTGGACAGGAGAAACTATGGCTACACCTTC. The whole variable domain, filled in from reference TRBV5-6 and TRBJ1-2, reads DAGVTQSPTHLIKTRGQQVTLRCSPKSGHDTVSWYQQALGQGPQFIFQYYEEEERQRGNFPDRFSGHQFPNYSSELNVNALLLGDSALYLCASSLDRRNYGYTFGSGTRLTVV.